Given below is one TCR beta chain in context. This specimen comes from a study of blood T cell repertoires in COVID-19. Sequenced by immunoSEQ multiplex PCR; TCRdb stores in-frame clones only, minus some. This repertoire shows tens of thousands of clones, roughly 86% found once; its top ten account for 5%. The CDR3 loop spans 12 amino acids. Germline CDR1 reads MNHEY; CDR2 reads SMNVEV (reference sequence). V was pared by 5 bases and J by 0 bases, with 2 bases between. This receptor was identified in a man in his forties or fifties with active COVID-19. The sequenced material came from peripheral blood. This chain links TRBV27 with TRBJ2-4, with D unclear. The CDR3 bases are TGTGCCAGCAGTCTAGCCAAAAACATTCAGTACTTC. Protein product: CASSLAKNIQYF.